Presented here are 10 T cell receptor beta chains from one specimen sequenced in a study of cytomegalovirus exposure and HLA in healthy donors (dated by TCRdb to between 2016 and 2019). Receptor libraries were prepared by the immunoSEQ multiplex PCR assay. For the multiplex PCR, a mixture combining 60 forward primers for TCR Vbeta segments and 13 reverse primers for TCR Jbeta segments was used. TCRdb retrieved this table from immuneACCESS and kept in-frame rearrangements only. Not all clones are present; in checked studies, unresolved V genes account for under half, and no reason is known for the remainder. Recorded for this sample are 160,000 or so clones; 77% of them occurred a single time. The ten largest make up approximately 1.4% of the sample. The sequenced material came from PBMCs. Receptors originate from a woman in her 30s in good health and CMV-seronegative.

This rearrangement joins TRBV5-5 to TRBJ1-4; a possible D gene is TRBD1 (5 bases). This CDR3 spans 14 amino acids. V dropped 0 bases and J dropped 7 bases, with 10 bases sitting between them. Germline V gene lookup returns CDR1 SGHKS and CDR2 YYEKEE (reference sequence). The CDR3 reads CASSLAGTGEKLFF. CDR3 bases: TGTGCCAGCAGCTTGGCAGGGACTGGTGAAAAACTGTTTTTT. Combining the CDR3 with reference TRBV5-5 and TRBJ1-4 gives the whole variable domain DAGVTQSPTHLIKTRGQQVTLRCSPISGHKSVSWYQQVLGQGPQFIFQYYEKEERGRGNFPDRFSARQFPNYSSELNVNALLLGDSALYLCASSLAGTGEKLFFGSGTQLSVL.

The chain employs TRBV6-5 and TRBJ2-5, with D possibly TRBD2 on 5 matching bases. Per germline, CDR1 MNHEY and CDR2 SVGAGI. V was shortened by 0 bases and J by 10 bases, with 18 bases between the two germline ends. CDR3 length: 15 residues. CDR3 sequence (DNA): TGTGCCAGCAGTTACTCCAGGACTCCCTCCACGAGCCAGTACTTC. Amino acids: CASSYSRTPSTSQYF.

This sequence joins TRBV4-1 and TRBJ2-3; 8 nucleotides match TRBD2. The V segment lost 4 bases and the J segment 0 bases; nucleotides outside the gene matches: 9. Germline V lookup: CDR1 MGHRA, CDR2 YSYEKL. This CDR3 comprises 17 residues. The CDR3 is CASSLVKERGSTDTQYF. The CDR3 DNA reads TGCGCCAGCAGCCTAGTAAAGGAGCGGGGGAGCACAGATACGCAGTATTTT.

V and J are TRBV5-5 and TRBJ2-7, with D uncertain. There are 13 residues in the CDR3. Germline V gene sequence: CDR1 SGHKS, CDR2 YYEKEE (reference sequence). Trimming removed 4 bases from V and 2 bases from J, with 10 bases in between. The CDR3 DNA follows: TGTGCCAGCAGCCCCTACTCTGCCTACGAGCAGTACTTC. It specifies CASSPYSAYEQYF.

Only a few counts were recorded for this clone. The chain employs TRBV19 and TRBJ1-5; tentative D call: TRBD1 (5 bases). V lost 10 bases to trimming and J lost 6 bases, with 13 bases between them. The CDR3 is 12 amino acids. The germline V gene encodes CDR1 LNHDA and CDR2 SQIVND (reference sequence). CDR3 loop: CATSRGSQPQHF. The CDR3 DNA sequence: TGTGCCACCTCGCGGGGCAGTCAGCCCCAGCATTTT.

This rearrangement joins TRBV10-3 to TRBJ2-3; the match to TRBD2 covers 12 bases. V dropped 6 bases and J dropped 4; count of bases not matched to a gene: 5. CDR3 length equals 15 residues. The germline CDR1 and CDR2 sequences are ENHRY and SYGVKD. The CDR3 DNA follows: TGTGCCATCAGGGCTAGCGGGGGGGCTGCAGATACGCAGTATTTT. The encoded protein is CAIRASGGAADTQYF.

V is TRBV29-1 and J is TRBJ2-5; D perhaps matches TRBD1 (5 bases). The CDR3 loop spans 14 amino acids. V was pared by 3 bases and J by 2 bases, with 13 bases between. Per the germline V gene, CDR1 is SQVTM and CDR2 is ANQGSEA. CDR3 amino acids: CSVDLIRDQETQYF. The DNA of the CDR3 is TGCAGCGTTGACCTGATCAGGGATCAAGAGACCCAGTACTTC.

The chain joins TRBV30 to TRBJ1-3, with 9 bases aligning to TRBD1. The CDR3 is 14 residues long. V shed 0 bases, J shed 8 bases, and the junction held 5 bases outside the gene matches. CDR1 is GTSNPN, CDR2 SVGIG, per germline (reference sequence). The CDR3, as DNA: TGTGCCTGGAGTGTACAGGGACAGGGACACACCATATATTTT. It specifies CAWSVQGQGHTIYF.

The gene calls are TRBV18 and TRBJ1-6; D might be TRBD1 (5 bases). The length of the CDR3 is 15 residues. Germline CDR1 is KGHSH and CDR2 is LQKENI. Between the trimmed V and J ends, which lost 1 base and 7 bases, there was a span of 11 bases. The CDR3 sequence is CASSPLQVRNSPLHF. CDR3 nucleotide sequence: TGTGCCAGCTCACCACTACAGGTGCGGAATTCACCCCTCCACTTT.

This clone was observed a single time. CDR3 in amino acids: CASSGVASGRSNEQFF. The CDR3 DNA is TGTGCCAGCAGTGGAGTTGCTAGCGGGCGAAGCAATGAGCAGTTCTTC. This chain connects TRBV2 to TRBJ2-1; 8 bases align to TRBD2. CDR1 SNHLY and CDR2 FYNNEI come from the germline V gene. This CDR3 is built from 16 residues. J gave up 6 bases and V 4 bases, and 11 bases lay outside the gene matches.